This T cell receptor (beta chain) appears in the sequencing data of a study of CD8 T cells in Susac syndrome. About this clonotype itself: Its antigen is unidentified.

Study-level findings and limits: The CD4+ T cell repertoires in Susac syndrome did not show any clonal expansion.

Sequencing of TCR beta, carried out with a high-throughput approach, was applied to CD8+ and CD4+ T cells from the blood. Each Susac syndrome patient had definite or probable disease by recently defined criteria. cDNA came from around 0.5 to 1 ug RNA primed by random hexamers. Amplification of TCR beta CDR3 used immunoSEQ multiplex PCR across 54 Vbeta and 13 Jbeta. TCRdb independently ran MiXCR on the immunoSEQ multiplex PCR reads; one entry per CDR3 protein. The data hold some 180,000 distinct CDR3 sequences, with more than 85% observed a single time. The sequenced sample consisted of CD4+ T cells from PBMCs. This sequence originates from a human donor with Susac syndrome.

CDR3 DNA: TGCGCCAGCAGCTCCCTGAGCGGGAGGACACTCACCGGGGAGCTGTTTTTT. This codes for CASSSLSGRTLTGELFF. This chain links TRBV5-1 with TRBJ2-2; 9 nucleotides match TRBD2. The CDR3 sequence is 17 residues long. V trimming: 3 bases; J trimming: 4 bases; junction bases outside the gene matches: 10. Germline values: CDR1 SGHRS, CDR2 YFSETQ.